This paragraph reports one T cell receptor (beta chain). Additional DNA sequences in this sample encode the identical CDR3. The data belong to a study of blood T cell repertoires in COVID-19. On the study more broadly: Acute and convalescent COVID-19 samples came from the United States, Italy and Spain. PBMCs, B-cell-depleted T cells, or T cells were the source of the cDNA or gDNA that made up the material.

Per the original methods: For nucleated cells, counts were estimated from reference gene primer amplification. TCRdb's table, derived via immunoSEQ multiplex PCR, lists solely in-frame clones and lacks some. The V and J calls and clone size come from that table; D and trimming were worked out from the DNA. The table shows about 250,000 clones, with more than 65% occurring only once. The V end lost 5 bases, the J end lost 6 bases, and 8 bases lay between the germline ends. This CDR3 spans 12 amino acids. From germline, CDR1 is SEHNR and CDR2 FQNEAQ (reference sequence). The clonotype originates from a man aged 45 to 65 with active or convalescent COVID-19. The sequenced sample was peripheral blood. The rearrangement links TRBV7-9 to TRBJ2-1; D may be TRBD1 (5 bases). In DNA form, the CDR3 reads TGTGCCAGCAGCCTCCAGGGCAATGAGCAGTTCTTC. This codes for CASSLQGNEQFF.